This T cell receptor beta chain originates from a study of blood T cell repertoires in COVID-19. The overall study: COVID-19 samples from acute and convalescent phases originated in the United States, Italy and Spain. T cells, B-cell-depleted T cells, or PBMCs supplied cDNA or gDNA.

Per germline, CDR1 LGHDT and CDR2 YNNKEL (reference sequence). This CDR3 is built from 16 residues. J gave up 4 bases and V 6 bases, and 13 bases lay outside the gene matches. Original processing methods: Reference gene primer amplification yielded estimated nucleated cell counts. TCRdb keeps only in-frame clones here, not all; method: immunoSEQ multiplex PCR. The DNA gave D and trimming, while V, J and clone size come from that table. Seen here are 100,000 or so clones, approximately 83% observed once, and the top ten hold around 4.3%. The source of this sequence is a man between 45 and 60 years old with acute or convalescent COVID-19. The chain joins TRBV3-1 (or the pseudogene TRBV3-2) to TRBJ2-5; 8 nucleotides align to TRBD2. The source material was peripheral blood. CDR3 sequence: CASSPQWTGGRETQYF. DNA for the CDR3: TGTGCCAGCAGTCCACAATGGACGGGGGGGAGAGAGACCCAGTACTTC.